These 6 T cell receptor beta chains came from one sample sequenced in a study of lymphopenia after photon versus proton radiotherapy. The assay was immunoSEQ multiplex PCR, and TCRdb's table has in-frame clones only and misses some. This sample has roughly 30,000 clones, with approximately 85% found just once. The sequences come from peripheral blood, collected from a patient treated with photon-based radiotherapy. The receptors here all came from a man in his fifties with gastric cancer.

The rearrangement uses TRBV7-8 and TRBJ2-1; 9 nucleotides align to TRBD1. Germline CDR1 and CDR2: SGHVS and FQNEAQ. CDR3 length: 16 amino acids. V dropped 7 bases and J dropped 8; count of bases not matched to a gene: 15. CDR3 DNA sequence: TGTGCCAGCACCATAAGGGGGGGACAGGGTTCTGATGAGCAGTTCTTC. Its translation is CASTIRGGQGSDEQFF.

The chain has TRBV4-3 and TRBJ2-1; D is possibly TRBD1 (5 bases). This CDR3 is built from 16 residues. V was clipped by 0 bases and J by 0 bases, with 9 bases between them. Looked up from germline, CDR1 is LGHNA and CDR2 is YSLEER. CDR3 protein: CASSQDPGISYNEQFF. CDR3 sequence (DNA): TGCGCCAGCAGCCAAGACCCAGGGATCTCCTACAATGAGCAGTTCTTC.

This chain connects TRBV7-8 to TRBJ2-4; perhaps D is TRBD1 or TRBD2 (6 bases each). In germline, CDR1 is SGHVS, CDR2 FQNEAQ. CDR3 size: 14 residues. Deletions cut 5 bases from V and 9 bases from J, with 17 bases between. The CDR3 bases are TGTGCCAGCAGCCGGGGGCAGGGAAATGGCATTCAGTACTTC. Amino acids: CASSRGQGNGIQYF.

V usage is TRBV5-4 and J usage is TRBJ2-3; D ambiguous. Trimming shortened V by 2 bases and J by 5 bases, and 9 bases separated the two germline ends. Germline V gives CDR1 SGHNT, CDR2 YYREEE (reference sequence). CDR3 size: 13 residues. CDR3 protein: CASSFQTRDTQYF. The CDR3, as DNA: TGTGCCAGCAGCTTCCAGACACGAGATACGCAGTATTTT.

The table lists this clone with a few counts. The chain has TRBV6-1 and TRBJ2-1, with TRBD2 matching 13 bases. The junction had 9 bases not matched to a gene; V was cut back by 7 bases and J by 9 bases. The length of the CDR3 is 15 residues. From germline, CDR1 is MNHNS and CDR2 SASEGT. The chain's CDR3 is CASTILGLAGAEQFF. The CDR3 nucleotides are TGTGCCAGCACCATTCTTGGACTAGCGGGGGCTGAGCAGTTCTTC.

V usage is TRBV2 and J usage is TRBJ2-1; D is unresolved. The germline V and J ends were trimmed by 2 bases and 1 base, with 9 bases remaining between them. The germline gives CDR1 SNHLY, CDR2 FYNNEI. The length of the CDR3 is 15 residues. The CDR3 region has the DNA TGTGCCAGCAGTGAAATGTACAATTCCTACAATGAGCAGTTCTTC. It is translated as CASSEMYNSYNEQFF.